A single T cell receptor (beta chain) is shown here with its context. The V segment lost 5 bases and the J segment 6 bases; nucleotides outside the gene matches: 6. This CDR3 comprises 13 residues. Per germline, CDR1 SGHVS and CDR2 FQNEAQ. Those who participated ranged in age from about 18 to 89 years and resided in about two dozen US areas. Cohorts were assigned according to the clinical history that participants reported. Original processing notes: Estimation of nucleated cell counts relied on the amplification of reference gene primers. Assay used: immunoSEQ multiplex PCR; TCRdb lists only in-frame clones, some missing. V and J calls and clone size are given by that table; D and trimming were obtained from the DNA. The sample yields about 180,000 clones, around 86% seen once. These data come from a study of blood T cell repertoires in COVID-19. Background on the study: Samples of COVID-19 (acute and convalescent) were obtained from the United States, Italy and Spain.

Material for sequencing was PBMCs or T cells enriched from blood (not recorded which). This chain joins TRBV7-8 and TRBJ1-2, with TRBD1 matching 7 bases. The sequence came from a woman in her twenties or thirties who had recovered from COVID-19. CDR3 protein: CASSPRQGNGYTF. The CDR3 DNA reads as TGTGCCAGCAGCCCGAGACAGGGCAATGGCTACACCTTC.